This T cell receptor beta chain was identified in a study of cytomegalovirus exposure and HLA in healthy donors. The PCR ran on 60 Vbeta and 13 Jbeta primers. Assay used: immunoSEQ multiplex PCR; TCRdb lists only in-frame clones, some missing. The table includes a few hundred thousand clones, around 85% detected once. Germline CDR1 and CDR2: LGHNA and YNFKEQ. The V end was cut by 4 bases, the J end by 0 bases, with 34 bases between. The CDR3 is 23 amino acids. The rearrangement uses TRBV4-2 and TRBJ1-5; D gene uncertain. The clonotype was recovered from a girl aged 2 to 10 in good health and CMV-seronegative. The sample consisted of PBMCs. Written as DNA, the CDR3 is TGTGCCAGCAGCCCCCCCGCAACGCACGACCCCTACACGACAAACCATAGCAATCAGCCCCAGCATTTT. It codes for CASSPPATHDPYTTNHSNQPQHF.